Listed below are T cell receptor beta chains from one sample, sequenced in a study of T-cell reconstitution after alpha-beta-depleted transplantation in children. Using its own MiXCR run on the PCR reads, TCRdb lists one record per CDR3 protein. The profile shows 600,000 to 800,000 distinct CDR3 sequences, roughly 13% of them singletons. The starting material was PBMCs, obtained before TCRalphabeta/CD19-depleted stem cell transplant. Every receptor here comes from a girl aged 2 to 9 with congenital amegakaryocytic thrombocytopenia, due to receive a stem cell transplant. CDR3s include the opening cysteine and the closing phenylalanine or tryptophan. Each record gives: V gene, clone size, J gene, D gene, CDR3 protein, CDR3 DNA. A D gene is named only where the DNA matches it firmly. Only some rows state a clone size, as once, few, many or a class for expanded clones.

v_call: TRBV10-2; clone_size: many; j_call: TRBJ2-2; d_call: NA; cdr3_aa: CASWTSREFGELFF; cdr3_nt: TGCGCCAGCTGGACCTCCCGGGAGTTCGGGGAGCTGTTTTTT
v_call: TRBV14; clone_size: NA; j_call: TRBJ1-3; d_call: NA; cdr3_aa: CASSRGGNTIYF; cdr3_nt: TGTGCCAGCAGCCGCGGGGGAAACACCATATATTTT
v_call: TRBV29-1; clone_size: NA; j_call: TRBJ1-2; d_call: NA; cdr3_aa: CSVTLGGSGGYTF; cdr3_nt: TGCAGCGTAACTCTGGGAGGTTCGGGTGGCTACACCTTC
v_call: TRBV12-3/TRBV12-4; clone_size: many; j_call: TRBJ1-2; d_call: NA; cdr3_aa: CASMEQFGGGYTF; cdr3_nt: TGTGCCAGCATGGAGCAGTTCGGGGGTGGCTACACCTTC
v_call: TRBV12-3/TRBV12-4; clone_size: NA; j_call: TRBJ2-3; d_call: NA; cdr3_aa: CASTLRGTQYF; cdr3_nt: TGTGCCAGCACACTGAGGGGTACGCAGTATTTT
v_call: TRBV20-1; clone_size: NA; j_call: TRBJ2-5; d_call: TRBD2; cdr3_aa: CSARGMRLAGGLYQETQYF; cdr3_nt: TGCAGTGCTCGGGGGATGCGACTAGCGGGAGGACTGTACCAAGAGACCCAGTACTTC
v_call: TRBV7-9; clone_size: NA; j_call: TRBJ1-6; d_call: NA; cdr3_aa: CASSLANNSPLHF; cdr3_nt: TGTGCCAGCAGCTTAGCCAATAATTCACCCCTCCACTTT
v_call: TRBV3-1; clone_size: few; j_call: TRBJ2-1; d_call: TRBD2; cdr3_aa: CASSQVPASGSNEQFF; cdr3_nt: TGTGCCAGCAGCCAAGTTCCCGCTAGCGGGAGTAATGAGCAGTTCTTC
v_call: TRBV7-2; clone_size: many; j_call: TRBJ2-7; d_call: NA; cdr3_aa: CASSLGSRASYEQYF; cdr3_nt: TGTGCCAGCAGCTTAGGGTCCAGAGCCTCCTACGAGCAGTACTTC
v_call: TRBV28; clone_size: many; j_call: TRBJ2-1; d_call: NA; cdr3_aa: CASSSQFSPHNEQFF; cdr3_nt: TGTGCCAGCAGTTCACAGTTCAGTCCCCACAATGAGCAGTTCTTC
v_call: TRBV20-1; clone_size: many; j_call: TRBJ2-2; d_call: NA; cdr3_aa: CSASRGGTGELFF; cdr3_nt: TGCAGTGCTAGTCGTGGGGGGACCGGGGAGCTGTTTTTT
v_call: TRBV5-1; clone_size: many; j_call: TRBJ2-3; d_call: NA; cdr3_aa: CASSSPRGGDTQYF; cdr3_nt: TGCGCCAGCAGCTCCCCGCGCGGCGGGGATACGCAGTATTTT
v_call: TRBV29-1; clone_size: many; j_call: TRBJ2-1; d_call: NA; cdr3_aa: CSVGRWGYNEQFF; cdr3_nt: TGCAGCGTTGGGAGGTGGGGATACAATGAGCAGTTCTTC
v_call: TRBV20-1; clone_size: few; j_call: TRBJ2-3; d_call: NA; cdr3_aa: CSAMDYKYSYF; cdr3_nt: TGCAGTGCTATGGACTATAAATATTCGTATTTT
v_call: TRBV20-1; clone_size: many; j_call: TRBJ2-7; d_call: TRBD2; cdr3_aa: CSAPPLAGSDEQYF; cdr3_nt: TGCAGTGCTCCCCCCCTAGCGGGATCCGACGAGCAGTACTTC
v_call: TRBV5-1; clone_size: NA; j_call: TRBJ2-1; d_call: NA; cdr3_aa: CASSRWDRAGNEQFF; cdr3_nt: TGCGCCAGCAGCCGCTGGGACCGGGCGGGGAATGAGCAGTTCTTC
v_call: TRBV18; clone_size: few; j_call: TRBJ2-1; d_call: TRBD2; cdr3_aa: CASSPTSGTVREQFF; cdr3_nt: TGTGCCAGCTCACCAACTAGCGGAACCGTCAGGGAGCAGTTCTTC
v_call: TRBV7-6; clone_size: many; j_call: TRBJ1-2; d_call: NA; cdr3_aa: CASSLDTTSYGYTF; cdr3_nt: TGTGCCAGCAGCCTCGACACCACCTCCTATGGCTACACCTTC
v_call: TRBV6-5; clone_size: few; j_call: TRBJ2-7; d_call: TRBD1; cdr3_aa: CASVFGTGSVREQYF; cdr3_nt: TGTGCCAGCGTTTTCGGGACAGGGTCTGTTCGCGAGCAGTACTTC
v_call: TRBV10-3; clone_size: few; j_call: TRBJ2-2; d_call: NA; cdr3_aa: CAISEGLLGFNGELFF; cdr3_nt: TGTGCCATCAGTGAGGGGCTTCTGGGGTTTAACGGGGAGCTGTTTTTT
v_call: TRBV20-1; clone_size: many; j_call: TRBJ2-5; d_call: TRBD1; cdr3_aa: CSASGQGGMETQYF; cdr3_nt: TGCAGTGCTAGCGGACAGGGGGGCATGGAGACCCAGTACTTC
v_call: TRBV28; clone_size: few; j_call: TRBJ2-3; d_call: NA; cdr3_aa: CASSPRLFRTDTQYF; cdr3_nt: TGTGCCAGCAGTCCCAGGCTTTTCCGCACAGATACGCAGTATTTT
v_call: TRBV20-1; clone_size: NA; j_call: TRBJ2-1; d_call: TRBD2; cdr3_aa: CSARYPSGPGNEQFF; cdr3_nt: TGCAGTGCTAGATATCCTAGCGGGCCGGGCAATGAGCAGTTCTTC
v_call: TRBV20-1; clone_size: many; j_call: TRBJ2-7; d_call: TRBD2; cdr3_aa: CSAQGGAGLVYEQYF; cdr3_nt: TGCAGTGCCCAGGGAGGGGCGGGACTTGTCTACGAGCAGTACTTC
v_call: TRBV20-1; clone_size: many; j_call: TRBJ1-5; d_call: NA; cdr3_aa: CSARRGSGNQPQHF; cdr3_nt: TGCAGTGCTAGGAGGGGATCGGGCAATCAGCCCCAGCATTTT
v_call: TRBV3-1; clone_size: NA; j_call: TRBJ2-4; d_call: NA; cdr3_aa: CASCQASGWENIQYF; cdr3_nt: TGTGCCAGCTGCCAAGCATCAGGCTGGGAAAACATTCAGTACTTC
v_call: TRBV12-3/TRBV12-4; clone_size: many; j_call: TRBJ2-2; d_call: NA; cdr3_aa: CASSLAVNTGELFF; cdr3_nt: TGTGCCAGCAGTTTGGCAGTTAACACCGGGGAGCTGTTTTTT
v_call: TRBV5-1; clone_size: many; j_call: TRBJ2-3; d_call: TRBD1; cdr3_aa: CASSLLTGGFTDTQYF; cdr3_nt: TGCGCCAGCAGCTTGCTGACAGGGGGCTTCACAGATACGCAGTATTTT
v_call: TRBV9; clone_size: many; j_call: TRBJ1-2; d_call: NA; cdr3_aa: CASSVVGGSNYGYTF; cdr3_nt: TGTGCCAGCAGCGTAGTCGGGGGTAGTAACTATGGCTACACCTTC
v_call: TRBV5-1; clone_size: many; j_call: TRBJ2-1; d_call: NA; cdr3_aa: CASSSLRADDNEQFF; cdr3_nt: TGCGCCAGCAGCTCTCTTAGGGCAGACGACAATGAGCAGTTCTTC
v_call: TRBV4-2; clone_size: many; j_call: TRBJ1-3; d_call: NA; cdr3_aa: CASSQDLQISGNTIYF; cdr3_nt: TGTGCCAGCAGCCAAGACCTTCAGATCTCTGGAAACACCATATATTTT
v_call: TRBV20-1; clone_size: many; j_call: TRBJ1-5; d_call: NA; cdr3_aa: CSARQHNQPQHF; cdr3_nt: TGCAGTGCTAGACAGCATAATCAGCCCCAGCATTTT
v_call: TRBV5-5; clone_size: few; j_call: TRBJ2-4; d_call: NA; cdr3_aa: CASSLRLGNIQYF; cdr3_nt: TGTGCCAGCAGCCTACGATTGGGGAACATTCAGTACTTC
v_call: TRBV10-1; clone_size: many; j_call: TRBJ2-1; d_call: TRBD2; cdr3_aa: CASSDPSGRVGEQFF; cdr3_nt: TGCGCCAGCAGTGACCCTAGCGGGAGGGTCGGTGAGCAGTTCTTC
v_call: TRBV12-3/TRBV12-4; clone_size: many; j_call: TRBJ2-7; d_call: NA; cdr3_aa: CASSLQGPVEQYF; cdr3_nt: TGTGCCAGCAGTTTGCAAGGTCCCGTCGAGCAGTACTTC
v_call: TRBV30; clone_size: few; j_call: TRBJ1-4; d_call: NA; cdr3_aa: CAWTKQGWEKLFF; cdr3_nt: TGTGCCTGGACAAAACAGGGTTGGGAAAAACTGTTTTTT
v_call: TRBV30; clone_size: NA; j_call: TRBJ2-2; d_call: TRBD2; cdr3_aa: CAWSLGLAGVGELFF; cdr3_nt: TGTGCCTGGAGTCTCGGTCTAGCGGGAGTCGGGGAGCTGTTTTTT
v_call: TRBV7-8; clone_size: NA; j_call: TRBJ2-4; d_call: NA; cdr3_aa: CASSRYERAGNIQYF; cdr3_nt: TGTGCCAGCAGCCGCTACGAGCGGGCAGGAAACATTCAGTACTTC
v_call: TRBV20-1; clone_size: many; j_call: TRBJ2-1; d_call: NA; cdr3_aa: CSARDPRRARSYNEQFF; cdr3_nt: TGCAGTGCTAGAGACCCCAGGAGGGCCCGTTCCTACAATGAGCAGTTCTTC
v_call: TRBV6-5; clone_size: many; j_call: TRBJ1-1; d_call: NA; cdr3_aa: CASSYSMIGGTEAFF; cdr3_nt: TGTGCCAGCAGTTACTCGATGATCGGCGGCACTGAAGCTTTCTTT
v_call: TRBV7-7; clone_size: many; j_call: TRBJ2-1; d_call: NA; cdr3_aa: CASSLAARAEQFF; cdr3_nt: TGTGCCAGCAGCTTAGCAGCGCGGGCTGAGCAGTTCTTC
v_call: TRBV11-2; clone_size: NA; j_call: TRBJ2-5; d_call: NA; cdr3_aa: CASSLGPGARQETQYF; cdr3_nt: TGTGCCAGCAGCTTAGGCCCAGGGGCCCGCCAAGAGACCCAGTACTTC
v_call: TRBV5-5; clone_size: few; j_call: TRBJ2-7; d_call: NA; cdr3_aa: CASSLVGGPFSYEQYF; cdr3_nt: TGTGCCAGCAGCTTGGTAGGCGGCCCGTTCTCCTACGAGCAGTACTTC
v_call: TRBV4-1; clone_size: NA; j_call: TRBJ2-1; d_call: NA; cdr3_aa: CASSQGGLYNEQFF; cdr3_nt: TGCGCCAGCAGCCAAGGGGGACTTTACAATGAGCAGTTCTTC
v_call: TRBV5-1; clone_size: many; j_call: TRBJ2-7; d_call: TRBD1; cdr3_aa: CASSYGQGFYEQYF; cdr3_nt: TGCGCCAGCAGCTACGGACAGGGCTTCTACGAGCAGTACTTC
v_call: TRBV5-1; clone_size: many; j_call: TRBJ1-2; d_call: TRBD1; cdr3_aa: CASSLRQGAADGYTF; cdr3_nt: TGCGCCAGCAGCCTACGACAGGGGGCAGCGGATGGCTACACCTTC
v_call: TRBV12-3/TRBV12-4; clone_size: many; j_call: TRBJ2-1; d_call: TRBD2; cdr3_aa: CASRVSGRYGEQFF; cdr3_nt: TGTGCCAGCAGGGTTAGCGGGAGATATGGAGAGCAGTTCTTC
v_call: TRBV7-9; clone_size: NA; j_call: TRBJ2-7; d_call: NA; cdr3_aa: CASSLASLVNYEQYF; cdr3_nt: TGTGCCAGCAGCTTAGCGTCGCTAGTCAACTACGAGCAGTACTTC
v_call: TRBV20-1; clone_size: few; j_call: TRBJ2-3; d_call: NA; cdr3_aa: CSAPLPGVTDTQYF; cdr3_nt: TGCAGTGCTCCTTTACCAGGGGTCACAGATACGCAGTATTTT
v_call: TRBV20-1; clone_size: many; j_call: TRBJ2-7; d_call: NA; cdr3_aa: CSSGSPYEQYF; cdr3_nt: TGCAGTAGTGGGTCCCCCTACGAGCAGTACTTC